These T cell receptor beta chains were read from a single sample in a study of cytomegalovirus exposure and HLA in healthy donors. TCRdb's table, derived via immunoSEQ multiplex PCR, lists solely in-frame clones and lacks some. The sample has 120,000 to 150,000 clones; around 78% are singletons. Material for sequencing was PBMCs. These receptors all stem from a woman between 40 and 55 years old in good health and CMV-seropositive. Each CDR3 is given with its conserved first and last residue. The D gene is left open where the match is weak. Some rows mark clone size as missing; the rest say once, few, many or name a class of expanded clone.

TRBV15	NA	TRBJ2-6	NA	CATSRDQGSGANVLTF	TGTGCCACCAGCAGAGATCAGGGCTCTGGGGCCAACGTCCTGACTTTC
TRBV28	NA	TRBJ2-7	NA	CASSTGNFLIYYEQYF	TGTGCCAGCAGCACCGGGAACTTCCTTATCTATTACGAGCAGTACTTC
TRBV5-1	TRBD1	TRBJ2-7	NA	CASSSRQGAWNEQYF	TGCGCCAGCAGCTCTAGACAGGGGGCTTGGAACGAGCAGTACTTC
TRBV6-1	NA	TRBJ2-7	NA	CASSENYPSYEQYF	TGTGCCAGCAGTGAAAACTACCCCTCCTACGAGCAGTACTTC
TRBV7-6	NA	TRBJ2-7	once	CASSPLTGESSYEQYF	TGTGCCAGCAGCCCCCTTACGGGGGAGAGCTCCTACGAGCAGTACTTC
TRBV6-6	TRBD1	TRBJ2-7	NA	CASRRDRVSEQYF	TGTGCCAGCAGGCGGGACAGGGTAAGCGAGCAGTACTTC
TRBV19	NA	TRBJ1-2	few	CASRDTDTYGYTF	TGTGCCAGCCGGGACACCGATACGTATGGCTACACCTTC
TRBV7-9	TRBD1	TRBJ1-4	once	CASSRGQGEKLFF	TGTGCCAGCAGCCGGGGACAGGGGGAAAAACTGTTTTTT
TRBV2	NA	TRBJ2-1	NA	CASRALWPEQFF	TGTGCCAGCAGGGCTCTCTGGCCTGAGCAGTTCTTC
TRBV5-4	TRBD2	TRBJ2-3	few	CASRPGAGGSDTQYF	TGTGCCAGCAGGCCAGGCGCGGGAGGGAGCGATACGCAGTATTTT
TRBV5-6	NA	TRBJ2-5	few	CASSPRGQETQYF	TGTGCCAGCAGCCCACGGGGCCAAGAGACCCAGTACTTC
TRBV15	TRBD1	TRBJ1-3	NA	CATSRAKGTGGSGNTIYF	TGTGCCACCAGCAGGGCCAAGGGGACAGGGGGATCTGGAAACACCATATATTTT
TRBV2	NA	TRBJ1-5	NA	CASKTREDQPQHF	TGTGCCAGCAAGACCAGGGAAGATCAGCCCCAGCATTTT
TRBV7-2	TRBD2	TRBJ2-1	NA	CASSLGLAGVMQFF	TGTGCCAGCAGCTTAGGGCTAGCGGGAGTTATGCAGTTCTTC
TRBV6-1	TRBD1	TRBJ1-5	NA	CASRPIDRGNQPQHF	TGTGCCAGCAGGCCGATCGACAGGGGAAATCAGCCCCAGCATTTT
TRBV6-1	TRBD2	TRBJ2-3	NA	CASSEALAGPHTDTQYF	TGTGCCAGCAGTGAAGCTCTAGCGGGGCCACACACAGATACGCAGTATTTT
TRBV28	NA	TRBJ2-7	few	CASSSQGGSYEQYF	TGTGCCAGCAGTTCCCAGGGAGGATCCTACGAGCAGTACTTC